Reported below is one T cell receptor beta chain. No antigen is known for it. This sample stems from a study of monozygotic twins with inflammatory bowel disease. Study results and caveats: IBD patients exhibited fewer clonotypes shared with other individuals than healthy twins, particularly with disease activity. There was no support for any single strong signal or clonotype associated with IBD.

Template switching introduced UMIs that contain a 6-nucleotide sample barcode. TCRdb re-called the 5' RACE reads; one entry per CDR3 protein, DNA not given. This table lists about 160,000 distinct CDR3 sequences. This CDR3 contains 14 residues. The germline CDR1 and CDR2 sequences are SGHRS and YFSETQ. The source is a human donor with ulcerative colitis or Crohn's disease, or a healthy co-twin of an affected twin (not recorded which). Sequencing was performed on blood. The V and J genes are TRBV5-1 and TRBJ1-1; without DNA, the TCRdb call of TRBD1 cannot be checked. The CDR3 region is CASNEERDAAEAFF.